This TCR beta chain was found in a study of blood T cell repertoires in COVID-19. Overall study: T cells, B-cell-depleted T cells, or PBMCs supplied cDNA or gDNA.

V lost 4 bases, J lost 1 base, and 2 bases stayed unmatched. CDR3 length: 14 amino acids. Germline V gene data show CDR1 as SGHDN and CDR2 as FVKESK. Measured with immunoSEQ multiplex PCR; TCRdb has only the in-frame clones, and not every one. The repertoire holds approximately 470,000 clones, with roughly nine tenths as singletons. Enrollees, about 18 to 89 years old, lived in 20 to 25 US areas. Clinical history as reported by participants underpinned cohort assignment. Symptom resolution, clearance, or two negative PCRs marked the recovered donors of Cohort 3. The sample was PBMCs or T cells enriched from blood (not recorded which). The TCR comes from a woman aged 18-29 years who had recovered from COVID-19. The chain is built from TRBV14 and TRBJ1-1; 8 nucleotides line up with TRBD1. CDR3 nucleotide sequence: TGTGCCAGCAGCCCCCAGGGGGCGAACACTGAAGCTTTCTTT. Its protein product is CASSPQGANTEAFF.